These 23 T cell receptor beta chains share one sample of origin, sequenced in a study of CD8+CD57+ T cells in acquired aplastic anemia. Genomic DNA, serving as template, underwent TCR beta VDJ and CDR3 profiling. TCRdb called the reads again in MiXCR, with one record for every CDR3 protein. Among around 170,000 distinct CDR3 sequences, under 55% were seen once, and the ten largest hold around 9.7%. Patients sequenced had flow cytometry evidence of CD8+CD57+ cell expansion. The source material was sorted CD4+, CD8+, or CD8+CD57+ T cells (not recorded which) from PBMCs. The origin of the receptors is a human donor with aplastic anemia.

CDR3 sequence reads: CASSDGRQGLYNEQFF. The DNA for the CDR3 is TGCGCCAGCAGTGATGGTAGACAGGGCCTATACAATGAGCAGTTCTTC. The chain is built from TRBV10-2 and TRBJ2-1, with TRBD1 matching over 7 bases. CDR3 size: 16 residues. Germline values: CDR1 WSHSY, CDR2 SAAADI. Unmatched junction bases numbered 9, after V lost 3 bases and J lost 4 bases.

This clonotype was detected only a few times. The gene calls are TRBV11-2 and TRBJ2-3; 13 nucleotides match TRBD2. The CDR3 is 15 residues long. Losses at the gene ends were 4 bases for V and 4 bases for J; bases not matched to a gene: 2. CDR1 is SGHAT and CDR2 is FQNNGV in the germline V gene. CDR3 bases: TGTGCCAGCAGCTGGACTAGCGGGAGTTCAGATACGCAGTATTTT. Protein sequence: CASSWTSGSSDTQYF.

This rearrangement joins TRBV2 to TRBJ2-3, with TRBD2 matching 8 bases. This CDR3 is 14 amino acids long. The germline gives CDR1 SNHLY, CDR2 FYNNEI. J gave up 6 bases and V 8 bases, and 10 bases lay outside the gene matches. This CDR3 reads CASRTGGDLDTQYF. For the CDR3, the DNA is TGTGCCAGCCGCACGGGGGGGGACCTGGATACGCAGTATTTT.

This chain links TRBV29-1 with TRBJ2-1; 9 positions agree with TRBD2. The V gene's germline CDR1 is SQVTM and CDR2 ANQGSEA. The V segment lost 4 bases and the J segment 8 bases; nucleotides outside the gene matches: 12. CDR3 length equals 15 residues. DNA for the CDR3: TGCAGCGTTGGGATTAGCGGGAGACGTTACTATGAGCAGTTCTTC. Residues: CSVGISGRRYYEQFF.

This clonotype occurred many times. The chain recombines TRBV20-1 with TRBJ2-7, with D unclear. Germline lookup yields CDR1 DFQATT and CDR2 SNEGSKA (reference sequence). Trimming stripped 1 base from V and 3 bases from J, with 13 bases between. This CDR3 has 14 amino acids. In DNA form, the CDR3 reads TGCAGTGCTAGAGCGGCTAGAAGCCTCTACGAGCAGTACTTC. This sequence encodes CSARAARSLYEQYF.

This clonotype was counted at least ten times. The CDR3 protein is CASGTDLSYEQYF. The CDR3 DNA reads as TGTGCCAGCGGGACGGATCTTTCGTACGAGCAGTACTTC. The chain has TRBV2 and TRBJ2-7; D possibly uses TRBD1 or TRBD2 (5 bases each). Trimming removed 8 bases at V and 4 bases at J, with 15 bases between. This CDR3 has 13 residues. Germline V gene lookup returns CDR1 SNHLY and CDR2 FYNNEI.

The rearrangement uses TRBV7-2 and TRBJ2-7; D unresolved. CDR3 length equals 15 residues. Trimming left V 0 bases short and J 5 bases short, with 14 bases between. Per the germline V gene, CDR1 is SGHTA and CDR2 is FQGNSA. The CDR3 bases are TGTGCCAGCAGCTTAGCGGTCAATCAAGGACACGAGCAGTACTTC. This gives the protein CASSLAVNQGHEQYF.

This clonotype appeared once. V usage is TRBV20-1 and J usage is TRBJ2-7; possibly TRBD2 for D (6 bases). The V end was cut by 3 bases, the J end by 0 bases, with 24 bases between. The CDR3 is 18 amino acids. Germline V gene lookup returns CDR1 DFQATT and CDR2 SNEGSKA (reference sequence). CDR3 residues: CSASSSGTFRTSSYEQYF. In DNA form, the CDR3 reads TGCAGTGCTAGCTCCTCCGGGACTTTCCGTACTAGCTCCTACGAGCAGTACTTC.

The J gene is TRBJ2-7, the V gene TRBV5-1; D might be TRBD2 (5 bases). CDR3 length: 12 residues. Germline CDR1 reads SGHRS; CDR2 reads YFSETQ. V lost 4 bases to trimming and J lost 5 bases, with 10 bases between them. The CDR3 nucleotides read TGCGCCAGCAGCGAGGGCAACCACGAGCAGTACTTC. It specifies CASSEGNHEQYF.

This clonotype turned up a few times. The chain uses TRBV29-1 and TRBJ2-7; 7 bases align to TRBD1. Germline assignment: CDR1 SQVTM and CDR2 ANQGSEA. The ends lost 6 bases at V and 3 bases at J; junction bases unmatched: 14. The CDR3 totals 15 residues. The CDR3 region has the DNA TGCAGCGTAGCAGGGACAGAACTTAGCCTCTACGAGCAGTACTTC. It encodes CSVAGTELSLYEQYF.

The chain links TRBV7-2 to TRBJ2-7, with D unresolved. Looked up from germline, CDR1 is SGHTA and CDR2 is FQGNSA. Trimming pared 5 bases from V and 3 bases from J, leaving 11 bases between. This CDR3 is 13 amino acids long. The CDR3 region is CASSPGLGYEQYF. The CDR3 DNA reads TGTGCCAGCAGCCCCGGTCTAGGCTACGAGCAGTACTTC.

CDR3 in DNA: TGTGCCTGGAGTCGGGCGGGAGCAAGAAGTGGCGAGCAGTACTTC. Its protein product is CAWSRAGARSGEQYF. The V and J genes are TRBV30 and TRBJ2-7, with TRBD2 identical over 7 bases. The CDR3 length is 15 residues. In germline, CDR1 is GTSNPN, CDR2 SVGIG (reference sequence). V lost 2 bases to trimming and J lost 6 bases; unmatched junction nucleotides: 13.

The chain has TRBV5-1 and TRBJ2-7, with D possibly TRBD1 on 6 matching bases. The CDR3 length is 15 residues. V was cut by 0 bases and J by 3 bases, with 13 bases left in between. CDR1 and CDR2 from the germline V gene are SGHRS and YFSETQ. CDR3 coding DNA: TGCGCCAGCAGCTTGGCACAGGGAGTAGGCTACGAGCAGTACTTC. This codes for CASSLAQGVGYEQYF.

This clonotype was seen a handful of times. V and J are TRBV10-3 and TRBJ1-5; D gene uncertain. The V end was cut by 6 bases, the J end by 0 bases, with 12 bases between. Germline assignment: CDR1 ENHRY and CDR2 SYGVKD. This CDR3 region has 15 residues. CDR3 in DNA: TGTGCCATCAGGGAGGGTGCCTATAGCAATCAGCCCCAGCATTTT. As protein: CAIREGAYSNQPQHF.

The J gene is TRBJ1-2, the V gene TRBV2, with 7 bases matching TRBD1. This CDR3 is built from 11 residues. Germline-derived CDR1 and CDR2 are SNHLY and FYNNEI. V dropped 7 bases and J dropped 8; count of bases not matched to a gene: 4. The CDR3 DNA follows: TGTGCCAGCATGCAGGGGGAAGGCTACACCTTC. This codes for CASMQGEGYTF.

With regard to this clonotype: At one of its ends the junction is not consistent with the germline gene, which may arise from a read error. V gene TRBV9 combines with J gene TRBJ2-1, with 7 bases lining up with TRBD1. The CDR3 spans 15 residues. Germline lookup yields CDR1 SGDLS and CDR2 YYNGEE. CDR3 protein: CASSVEGGSYNERFF. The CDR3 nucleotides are TGTGCCAGCAGCGTAGAAGGGGGCTCCTACAATGAGCGGTTCTTC.

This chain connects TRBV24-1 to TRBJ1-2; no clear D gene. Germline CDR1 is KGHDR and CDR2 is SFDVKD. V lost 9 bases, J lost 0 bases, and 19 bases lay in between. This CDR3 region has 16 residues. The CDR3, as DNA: TGTGCCACCCGGGGATCTAGCTATTCAGCTAACTATGGCTACACCTTC. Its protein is CATRGSSYSANYGYTF.

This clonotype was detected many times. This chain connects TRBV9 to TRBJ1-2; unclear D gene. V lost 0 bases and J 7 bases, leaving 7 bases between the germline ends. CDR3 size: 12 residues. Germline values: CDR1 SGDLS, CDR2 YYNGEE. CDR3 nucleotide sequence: TGTGCCAGCAGCGTAGGGGAGGGTGGCTACACCTTC. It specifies CASSVGEGGYTF.

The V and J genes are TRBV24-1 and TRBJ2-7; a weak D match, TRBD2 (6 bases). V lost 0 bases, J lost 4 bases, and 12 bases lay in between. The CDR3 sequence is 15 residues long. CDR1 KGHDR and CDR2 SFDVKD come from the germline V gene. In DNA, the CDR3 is TGTGCCACCAGTGATTTGGTCGGGAGTAGGTACGAGCAGTACTTC. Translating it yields CATSDLVGSRYEQYF.

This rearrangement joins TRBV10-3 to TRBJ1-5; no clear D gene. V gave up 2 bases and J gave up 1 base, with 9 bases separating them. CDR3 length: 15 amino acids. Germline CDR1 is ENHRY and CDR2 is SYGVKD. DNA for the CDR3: TGTGCCATCAGTGAGGGATGGAGAAGCAATCAGCCCCAGCATTTT. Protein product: CAISEGWRSNQPQHF.

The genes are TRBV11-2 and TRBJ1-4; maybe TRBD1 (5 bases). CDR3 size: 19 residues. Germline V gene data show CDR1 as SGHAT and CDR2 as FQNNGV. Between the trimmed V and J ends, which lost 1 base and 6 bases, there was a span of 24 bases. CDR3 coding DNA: TGTGCCAGCAGCTTAGGACGCTTGGGACGAGGTTTTTGGGATGAAAAACTGTTTTTT. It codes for CASSLGRLGRGFWDEKLFF. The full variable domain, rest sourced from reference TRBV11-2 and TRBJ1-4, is EAGVAQSPRYKIIEKRQSVAFWCNPISGHATLYWYQQILGQGPKLLIQFQNNGVVDDSQLPKDRFSAERLKGVDSTLKIQPAKLEDSAVYLCASSLGRLGRGFWDEKLFFGSGTQLSVL.

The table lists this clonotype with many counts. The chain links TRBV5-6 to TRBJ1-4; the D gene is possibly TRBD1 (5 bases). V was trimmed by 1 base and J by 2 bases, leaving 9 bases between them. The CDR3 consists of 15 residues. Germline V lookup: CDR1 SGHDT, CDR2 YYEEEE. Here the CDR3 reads CASSLQGRTNEKLFF. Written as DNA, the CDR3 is TGTGCCAGCAGCTTGCAGGGACGCACTAATGAAAAACTGTTTTTT.

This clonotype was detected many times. In DNA, the CDR3 is TGCAGCGCGATCAGGGCAGGGGGTAGCGAGCAGTACTTC. Translating gives CSAIRAGGSEQYF. The chain has TRBV29-1 and TRBJ2-7; 7 bases fit TRBD1. Germline V CDR1 and CDR2: SQVTM, ANQGSEA. The CDR3 contains 13 residues. Germline trimming cut 7 bases from V and 6 bases from J; bases unmatched to any gene: 12.